This T cell receptor beta chain was recorded in a study of PD-L1 blockade in urothelial cancer. Study overall: Investigators checked blood 3 weeks (second dose) and 6 weeks after treatment start. Among blood samples, the median T cell count was some 150,000.

V gave up 1 base and J gave up 10 bases, with 11 bases separating them. The CDR3 loop spans 13 amino acids. Germline loops: CDR1 SGHVS, CDR2 FQNEAQ. The data were produced by immunoSEQ multiplex PCR, yet TCRdb's version contains in-frame clones alone and is incomplete. The sample records about 82,000 clones, roughly 90% being singletons. Only a few counts were recorded for this clone. Sequencing was performed on PBMCs, taken around atezolizumab (anti-PD-L1) treatment. This sequence was found in a man aged 55-75 years with urothelial cancer. The chain uses TRBV7-8 and TRBJ2-1; the D gene is possibly TRBD2 (6 bases). In DNA, the CDR3 is TGTGCCAGCAGCTTAGGGGGGGACTCCGAGCAGTTCTTC. Translation: CASSLGGDSEQFF.